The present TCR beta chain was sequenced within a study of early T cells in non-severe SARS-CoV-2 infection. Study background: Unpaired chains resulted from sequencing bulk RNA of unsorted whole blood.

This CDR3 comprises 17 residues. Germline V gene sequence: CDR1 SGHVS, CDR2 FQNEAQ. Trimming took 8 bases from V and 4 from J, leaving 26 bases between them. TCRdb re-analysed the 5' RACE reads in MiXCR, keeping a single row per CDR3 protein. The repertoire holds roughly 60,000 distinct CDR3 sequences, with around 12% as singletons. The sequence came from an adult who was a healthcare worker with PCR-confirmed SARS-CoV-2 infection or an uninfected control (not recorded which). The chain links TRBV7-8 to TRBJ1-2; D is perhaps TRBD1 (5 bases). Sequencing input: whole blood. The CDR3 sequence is CASFQGPGRDRGYGYTF. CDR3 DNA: TGTGCCAGCTTCCAAGGCCCAGGGCGGGATCGCGGCTATGGCTACACCTTC.